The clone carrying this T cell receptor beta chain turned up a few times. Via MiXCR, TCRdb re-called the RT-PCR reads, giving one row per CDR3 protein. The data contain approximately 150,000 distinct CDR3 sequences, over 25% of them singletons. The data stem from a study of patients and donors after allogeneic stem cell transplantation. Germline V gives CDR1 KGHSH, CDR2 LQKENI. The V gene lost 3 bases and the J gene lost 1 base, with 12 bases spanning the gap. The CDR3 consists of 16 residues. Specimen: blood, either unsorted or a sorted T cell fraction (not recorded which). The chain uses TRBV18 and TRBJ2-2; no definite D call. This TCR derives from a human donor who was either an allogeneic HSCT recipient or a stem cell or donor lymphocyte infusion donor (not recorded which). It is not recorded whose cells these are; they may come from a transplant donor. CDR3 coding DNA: TGTGCCAGCTCACCGTGGTCCCTGATGAACACCGGGGAGCTGTTTTTT. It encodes CASSPWSLMNTGELFF.